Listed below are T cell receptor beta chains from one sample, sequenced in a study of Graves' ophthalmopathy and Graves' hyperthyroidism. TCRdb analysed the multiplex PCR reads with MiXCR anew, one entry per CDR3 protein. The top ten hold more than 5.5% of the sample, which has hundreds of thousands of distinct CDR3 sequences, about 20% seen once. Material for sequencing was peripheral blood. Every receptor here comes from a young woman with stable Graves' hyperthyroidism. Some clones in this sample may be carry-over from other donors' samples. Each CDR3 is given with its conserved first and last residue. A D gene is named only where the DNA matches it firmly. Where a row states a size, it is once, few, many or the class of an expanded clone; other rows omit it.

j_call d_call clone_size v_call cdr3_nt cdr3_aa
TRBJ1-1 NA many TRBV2 TGTGCCAGCAGTCGAAGGGCGAACACTGAAGCTTTCTTT CASSRRANTEAFF
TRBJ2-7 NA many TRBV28 TGTGCCAGCAGTATTACGACAGGAACCTACGAGCAGTACTTC CASSITTGTYEQYF
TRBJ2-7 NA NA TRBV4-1 TGCGCCAGCAGCCAACGCTCTTTACAGGGAAACGAGCAGTACTTC CASSQRSLQGNEQYF
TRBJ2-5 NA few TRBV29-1 TGCAGCGTCCACAGGGTTCGAGATTACGGGGAGACCCAGTACTTC CSVHRVRDYGETQYF
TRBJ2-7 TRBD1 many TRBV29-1 TGCAGCGTTGCCCAGGGGGCGGGAGAGCAGTACTTC CSVAQGAGEQYF
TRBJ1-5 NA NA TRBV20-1 TGCAGTGCTGGTAGCGGAAAAGCCCAGCATTTT CSAGSGKAQHF
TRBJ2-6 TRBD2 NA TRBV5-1 TGCGCCAGCAGCTATGCAACCGGGGACTACGCTGGGGCCAACGTCCTGACTTTC CASSYATGDYAGANVLTF
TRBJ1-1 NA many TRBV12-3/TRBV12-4 TGTGCCAGCAGTTTAGTCAGATCCTACACTGAAGCTTTCTTT CASSLVRSYTEAFF
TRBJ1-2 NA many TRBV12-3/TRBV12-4 TGTGCCAGCAGTTTTGATGACTATGGCTACACCTTC CASSFDDYGYTF
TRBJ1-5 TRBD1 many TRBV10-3 TGTGCCATCAGAGCGCAGGGGGGGGGCAATCAGCCCCAGCATTTT CAIRAQGGGNQPQHF
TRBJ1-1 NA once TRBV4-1 TGCGCCAGCAGCCAAACAGGGTCGAGCACTGAAGCTTTCTTT CASSQTGSSTEAFF
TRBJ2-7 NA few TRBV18 TGTGCCAGCTCACCACAATCAGACGGTCCAAGCTCCTACGAGCAGTACTTC CASSPQSDGPSSYEQYF
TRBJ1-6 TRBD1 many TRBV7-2 TGTGCCAGCAGCCAGGACAGGGGGGGATATAATTCACCCCTCCACTTT CASSQDRGGYNSPLHF
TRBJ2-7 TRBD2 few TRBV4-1 TGCGCCAGCAGCCAATTGGGCGGGACTAGTTCCTACGAGCAGTACTTC CASSQLGGTSSYEQYF
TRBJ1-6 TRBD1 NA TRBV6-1 TGTGCCAGCAGCGAGGGACAGGTCCTTTCACCCCTCCACTTT CASSEGQVLSPLHF
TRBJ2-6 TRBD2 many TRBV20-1 TGCAGTGCTAGAGTACTAGCGGTCTCTGGGGCCAACGTCCTGACTTTC CSARVLAVSGANVLTF
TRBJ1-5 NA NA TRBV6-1 TGTGCCAGCAGTGAGTTCGGGAGGAGCAATCAGCCCCAGCATTTT CASSEFGRSNQPQHF
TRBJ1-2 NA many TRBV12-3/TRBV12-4 TGTGCCAGCCGTGGGGGGGGAATCGATGGCTACACCTTC CASRGGGIDGYTF
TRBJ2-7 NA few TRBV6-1 TGTGCCAGCAGTGAACCCCGGGACCTTGAGCAGTACTTC CASSEPRDLEQYF
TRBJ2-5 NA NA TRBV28 TGTGCCAGCGGACAGCGCCAAGAGACCCAGTACTTC CASGQRQETQYF
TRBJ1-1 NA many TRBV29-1 TGCAGCGCCTACCTGGATTCGAACACTGAAGCTTTCTTT CSAYLDSNTEAFF
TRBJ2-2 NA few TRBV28 TGTGCCAGCATGCCCCGGGCGGCCGGGGAGCTGTTTTTT CASMPRAAGELFF
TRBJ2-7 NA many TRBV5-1 TGCGCCAGCAGCCCAAGGACGTCCGGAAGGGAGCAGTACTTC CASSPRTSGREQYF
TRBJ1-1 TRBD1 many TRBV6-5 TGTGCCAGCAGTTACTCCTCACCGGGACAGGGGCGAGCTAGGGCTTTCTTT CASSYSSPGQGRARAFF
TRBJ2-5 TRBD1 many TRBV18 TGTGCCAGCTCACCGGGCCGGGACAGGGGGCGACAAGAGACCCAGTACTTC CASSPGRDRGRQETQYF
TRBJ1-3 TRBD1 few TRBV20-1 TGCAGTGCAAGGGACAGGGTGACCATATATTTT CSARDRVTIYF
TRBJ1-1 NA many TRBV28 TGTGCCAGCAGTTTGAATGGTGGAGGTGAAGCTTTCTTT CASSLNGGGEAFF
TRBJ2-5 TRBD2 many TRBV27 TGTGCCAGCAGGATTTCTAGCGGGGAGACCCAGTACTTC CASRISSGETQYF
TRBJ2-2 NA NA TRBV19 TGTGCCAGCCTCTTGGGGCAGGGGAACACCGGGGAGCTGTTTTTT CASLLGQGNTGELFF
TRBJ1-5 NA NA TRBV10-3 TGTGCCACTCAACTTCAGACTAATCAGCCCCAGCATTTT CATQLQTNQPQHF
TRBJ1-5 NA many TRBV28 TGTGCCAGCAGTTCCATGACTAATCAGCCCCAGCATTTT CASSSMTNQPQHF
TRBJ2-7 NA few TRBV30 TGTGCCTGGAGCGCCAGAAGTCCCTACGAGCAGTACTTC CAWSARSPYEQYF
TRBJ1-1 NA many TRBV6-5 TGTGCCAGCAGTTCGTACACTGAAGCTTTCTTT CASSSYTEAFF
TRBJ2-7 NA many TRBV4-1 TGCGCCAGCAGCCAAGGACCGTTCCGGGGTTACTCCTACGAGCAGTACTTC CASSQGPFRGYSYEQYF
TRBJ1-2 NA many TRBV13 TGTGCCAGCAGCTTATTATCCGGTGCGGGGGGACCAGATGCTAACTATGGCTACACCTTC CASSLLSGAGGPDANYGYTF
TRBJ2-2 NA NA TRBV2 TGTGCCAGCAGTGGAAGGCCTTCAACCGGGGAGCTGTTTTTT CASSGRPSTGELFF
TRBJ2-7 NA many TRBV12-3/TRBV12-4 TGTGCCAGCACCGACAGCTCCTACGAGCAGTACTTC CASTDSSYEQYF
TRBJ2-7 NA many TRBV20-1 TGCAGTGCCCAGATGGCTAGCTACGAGCAGTACTTC CSAQMASYEQYF
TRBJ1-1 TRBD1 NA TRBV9 TGTGCCAGCAGCCCCCTGGGACAGCCGGACACTGAAGCTTTCTTT CASSPLGQPDTEAFF
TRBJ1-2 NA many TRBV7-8 TGTGCCAGCAGCTTAGCGTTTTCAGCTTTCGCTGGCTACACCTTC CASSLAFSAFAGYTF
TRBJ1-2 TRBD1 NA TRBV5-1 TGCGCCAGCAGCTTCAACACATTGAAATTCTTGGACAGGGAACTACATGGCTACACCTTC CASSFNTLKFLDRELHGYTF
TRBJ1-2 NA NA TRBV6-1 TGTGCCAGCAGTGAAGCGCTGGCAGGGGTGAACTATGGCTACACCTTC CASSEALAGVNYGYTF
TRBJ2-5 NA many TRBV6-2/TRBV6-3 TGTGCCAGCAGTTACTTCTTCCCGGGACTGCTCCTGGAGACCCAGTACTTC CASSYFFPGLLLETQYF
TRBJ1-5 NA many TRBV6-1 TGTGCCAGCCATAGGACGTTCAATCAGCCCCAGCATTTT CASHRTFNQPQHF
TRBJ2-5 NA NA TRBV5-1 TGCGCCAGCAGGTTCTCCAGGGGGGCCTTCCAAGAGACCCAGTACTTC CASRFSRGAFQETQYF
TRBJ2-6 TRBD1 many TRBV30 TGTGCCTGGAGACAGGGGTACCGCTCTGGGGCCAACGTCCTGACTTTC CAWRQGYRSGANVLTF
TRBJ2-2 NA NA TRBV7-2 TGTGCCAGCAGCTTCGCAGGGAGCACCGGGGAGCTGTTTTTT CASSFAGSTGELFF
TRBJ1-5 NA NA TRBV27 TGTGCCAGCAGCCCCTCAGGGGTAGGGCAGCCCCAGCATTTT CASSPSGVGQPQHF
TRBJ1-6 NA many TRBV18 TGTGCCAGCTCACTTGGGCAGATCAATTCACCCCTCCACTTT CASSLGQINSPLHF
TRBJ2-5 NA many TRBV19 TGTGCCAGTAGACAGGGCGGAGAGGAGACCCAGTACTTC CASRQGGEETQYF
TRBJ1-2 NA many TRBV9 TGTGCCAGCAGCGTAGCACAGGGTAACTATGGCTACACCTTC CASSVAQGNYGYTF
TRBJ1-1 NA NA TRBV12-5 TGTGCTAGCGGCTTGGTAGCAGGGAGAGCTTTCTTT CASGLVAGRAFF
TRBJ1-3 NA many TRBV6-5 TGTGCCAACAGGTCTGGAAACACCATATATTTT CANRSGNTIYF